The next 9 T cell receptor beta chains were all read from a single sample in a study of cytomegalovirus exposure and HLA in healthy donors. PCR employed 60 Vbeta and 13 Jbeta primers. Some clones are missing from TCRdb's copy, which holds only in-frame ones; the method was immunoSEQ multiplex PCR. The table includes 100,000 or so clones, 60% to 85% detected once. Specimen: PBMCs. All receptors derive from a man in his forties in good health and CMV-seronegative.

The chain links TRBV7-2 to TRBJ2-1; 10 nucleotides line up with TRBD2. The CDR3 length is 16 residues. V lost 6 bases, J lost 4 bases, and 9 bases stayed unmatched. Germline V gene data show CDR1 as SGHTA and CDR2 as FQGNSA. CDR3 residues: CASSLQRGGGYNEQFF. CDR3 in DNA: TGTGCCAGCAGTCTACAGCGGGGGGGCGGGTACAATGAGCAGTTCTTC.

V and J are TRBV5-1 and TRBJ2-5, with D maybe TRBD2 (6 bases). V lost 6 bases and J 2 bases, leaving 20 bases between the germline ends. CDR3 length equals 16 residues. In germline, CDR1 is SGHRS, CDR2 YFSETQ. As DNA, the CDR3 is TGCGCCAGCAAGGGAGTTGTCGGGGGACCGCAAGAGACCCAGTACTTC. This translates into CASKGVVGGPQETQYF.

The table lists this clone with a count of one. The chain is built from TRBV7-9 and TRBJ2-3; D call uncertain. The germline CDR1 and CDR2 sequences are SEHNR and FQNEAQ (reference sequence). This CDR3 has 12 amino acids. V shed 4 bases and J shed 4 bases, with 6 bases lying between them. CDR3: CASSSYPDTQYF. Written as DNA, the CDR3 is TGTGCCAGCAGCTCCTACCCAGATACGCAGTATTTT.

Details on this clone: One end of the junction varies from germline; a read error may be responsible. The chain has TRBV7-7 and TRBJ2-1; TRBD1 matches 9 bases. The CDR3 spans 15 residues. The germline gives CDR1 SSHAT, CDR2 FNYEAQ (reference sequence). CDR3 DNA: TGTGCTAGCAGCTTAGACAGGGGGTTTTACAATGAGCAGTTCTTC. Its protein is CASSLDRGFYNEQFF.

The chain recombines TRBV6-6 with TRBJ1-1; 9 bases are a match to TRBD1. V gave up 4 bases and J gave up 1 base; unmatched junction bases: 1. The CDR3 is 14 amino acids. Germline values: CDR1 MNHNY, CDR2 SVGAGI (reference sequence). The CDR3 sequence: CASSLGQGNTEAFF. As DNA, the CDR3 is TGTGCCAGCAGTTTGGGACAGGGGAACACTGAAGCTTTCTTT.

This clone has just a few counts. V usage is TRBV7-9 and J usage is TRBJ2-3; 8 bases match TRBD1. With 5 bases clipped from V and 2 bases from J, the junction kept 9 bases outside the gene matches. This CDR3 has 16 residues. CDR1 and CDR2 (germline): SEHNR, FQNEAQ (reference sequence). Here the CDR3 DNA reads TGTGCCAGCAGCCCGAAGCGGACAGGGACCACAGATACGCAGTATTTT. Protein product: CASSPKRTGTTDTQYF.

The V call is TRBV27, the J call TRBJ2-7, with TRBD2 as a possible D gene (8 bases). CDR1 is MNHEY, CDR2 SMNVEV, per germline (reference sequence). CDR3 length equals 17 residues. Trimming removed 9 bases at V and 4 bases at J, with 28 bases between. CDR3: CASRGQSAGGLHYEQYF. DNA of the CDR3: TGTGCCAGTAGGGGGCAGAGCGCGGGGGGCCTTCATTACGAGCAGTACTTC.

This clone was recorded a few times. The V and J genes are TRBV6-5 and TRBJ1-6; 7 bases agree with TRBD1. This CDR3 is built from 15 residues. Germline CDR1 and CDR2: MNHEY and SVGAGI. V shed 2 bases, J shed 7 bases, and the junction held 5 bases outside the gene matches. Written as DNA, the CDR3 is TGTGCCAGCAGTTACCAAGACAGGGTGAATTCACCCCTCCACTTT. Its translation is CASSYQDRVNSPLHF.

CDR3 amino acids: CASSEFGTGYRYEQYF. In DNA, the CDR3 is TGTGCCAGCAGTGAATTCGGGACAGGGTATCGCTACGAGCAGTACTTC. The chain carries TRBV6-1 and TRBJ2-7; TRBD1 aligns across 9 bases. With V trimmed by 2 bases and J by 3 bases, 8 bases remained unmatched. The CDR3 totals 16 residues. Germline V CDR1 and CDR2: MNHNS, SASEGT.